A selection of T cell receptor beta chains follows, all from one sample in a study of blood T cell repertoires in COVID-19. The protocol was immunoSEQ multiplex PCR, while the TCRdb copy is restricted to in-frame clones and leaves out a portion. The repertoire includes 200,000 to 300,000 clones, 83% of them detected once, and roughly 5.5% sits in the top ten. The specimen was peripheral blood. These receptors were collected from a human donor in a cohort sampled during active COVID-19. Each CDR3 is given with its conserved first and last residue. The D gene is left open where the match is weak. Clone size is stated in some rows and not others, as once, few, many or a class when expanded.

>15|.|TRBJ2-1|TRBV10-1|TRBD1
TGCGCCAGCAGTGAATCCGGACAGGGAAAGAATGAGCAGTTCTTC
CASSESGQGKNEQFF
>14|.|TRBJ1-2|TRBV27|TRBD1
TGTGCCAGCAGTTTATGGGCAGGGGGCGTCGGCTACACCTTC
CASSLWAGGVGYTF
>14|.|TRBJ2-7|TRBV27|TRBD1
TGTGCCAGCAGGAGGGGGACAGGGACCTACGAGCAGTACTTC
CASRRGTGTYEQYF
>16|.|TRBJ2-7|TRBV3-1/TRBV3-2|TRBD2
TGTGCCAGCAGCCAGCCTTCCGGGACTAGTTTCGACGAGCAGTACTTC
CASSQPSGTSFDEQYF
>13|.|TRBJ2-1|TRBV2|TRBD1
TGTGCCAGCAGACAGGGGGTAAACAATGAGCAGTTCTTC
CASRQGVNNEQFF
>13|.|TRBJ1-1|TRBV12-3/TRBV12-4|.
TGTGCCAGCAGCCAGGGGCAGGTCTTCGAAGCTTTCTTT
CASSQGQVFEAFF
>17|once|TRBJ2-1|TRBV28|TRBD2
TGTGCCAGCAGTTTAATCCTAGCGGGATGGTTTAGCAATGAGCAGTTCTTC
CASSLILAGWFSNEQFF
>13|once|TRBJ2-7|TRBV28|TRBD1
TGTGCCAGCACCCCAGGACAGGGACAGGAGCAGTACTTC
CASTPGQGQEQYF
>12|.|TRBJ2-7|TRBV5-1|.
TGCGCCAGCAGCACGGGTCCCTACGAGCAGTACTTC
CASSTGPYEQYF
>14|.|TRBJ1-6|TRBV28|TRBD1
TGTGCCAGCAGTTTGGGACAGGGTAATTCACCCCTCCACTTT
CASSLGQGNSPLHF
>15|.|TRBJ1-2|TRBV19|.
TGTGCCAGTAGTATAGATCGCCCGGGAGAGGATGGCTACACCTTC
CASSIDRPGEDGYTF
>16|once|TRBJ2-2|TRBV30|TRBD2
TGTGCCTGGAACAAAGAGACTAGCGGCTACACCGGGGAGCTGTTTTTT
CAWNKETSGYTGELFF
>16|.|TRBJ1-2|TRBV3-1/TRBV3-2|TRBD1
TGTGCCAGCAGCCAAGGGACAGGGCCTTTTGTCTATGGCTACACCTTC
CASSQGTGPFVYGYTF
>15|.|TRBJ2-1|TRBV2|TRBD2
TGTGCCACCGTGGGACTAGCGGAGGGGAGGAATGAGCAGTTCTTC
CATVGLAEGRNEQFF
>14|.|TRBJ2-7|TRBV11-3|TRBD2
TGTGCCAGCAGCTTAGATCGGGGGGCCTACGAGCAGTACTTC
CASSLDRGAYEQYF
>11|few|TRBJ2-2|TRBV5-1|.
TGCGCCACCGGGAACACCGGGGAGCTGTTTTTT
CATGNTGELFF
>16|.|TRBJ2-1|TRBV7-9|TRBD2
TGTGCCAGCAGCTTGAGCGGGGGGAACTCCTACAATGAGCAGTTCTTC
CASSLSGGNSYNEQFF
>16|.|TRBJ2-3|TRBV7-7|TRBD2
TGTGCTAGCAGCTTAGGGGCGGGAGAGGGCACAGATACGCAGTATTTT
CASSLGAGEGTDTQYF
>13|few|TRBJ1-5|TRBV30|TRBD1
TGTGCCTGGAGGACAGGGAACAATCAGCCCCAGCATTTT
CAWRTGNNQPQHF
>15|.|TRBJ2-3|TRBV19|.
TGTGCCAGTAGTTTTCGGGGATCTAGCACAGATACGCAGTATTTT
CASSFRGSSTDTQYF
>15|once|TRBJ1-1|TRBV6-4|.
TGTGCCAGCAGTGACGAAGGGGCGGGGGTCGCTGAAGCTTTCTTT
CASSDEGAGVAEAFF
>16|many|TRBJ2-7|TRBV7-9|.
TGTGCCAGCAGCTTAGGGGTCGGGGGAAAAGCCTACGAGCAGTACTTC
CASSLGVGGKAYEQYF
>15|.|TRBJ2-1|TRBV5-1|TRBD2
TGCGCCAGCAGCTTGGGGGCGGGAGGGGCCAATGAGCAGTTCTTC
CASSLGAGGANEQFF
>18|.|TRBJ2-2|TRBV27|TRBD1
TGTGCCAGCAGCTTAGGGGAAATGGGCAGGGGGCTTATCGGGGAGCTGTTTTTT
CASSLGEMGRGLIGELFF
>12|few|TRBJ2-7|TRBV5-1|.
TGCGCCAGCTCAGGGGATCACTACGAGCAGTACTTC
CASSGDHYEQYF
>15|.|TRBJ2-6|TRBV7-8|.
TGTGCCAGCAGCTCATCAGGATCTGGGGCCAACGTCCTGACTTTC
CASSSSGSGANVLTF